This TCR beta chain was identified in a study of T cell responses to AZD1222 COVID-19 vaccine. The CDR3 consists of 18 residues. Trimming took 1 base from V and 1 from J; bases not matched to a gene: 8. Germline loops: CDR1 LNHNV, CDR2 YYDKDF (reference sequence). Findings and caveats of the study: Repertoires were sampled only after the peak T cell response.

As for this clone: Its cognate antigen is unknown.

Pooled together were second doses at about 4 or about 12 weeks. Profiled with immunoSEQ multiplex PCR; TCRdb holds only in-frame clones, not every one. The sample carries fewer than 200,000 clones, 88% recorded once. This chain joins TRBV15 and TRBJ2-3, with 10 bases matching TRBD2. The sample in question was peripheral blood, obtained 28 days after the second AZD1222 dose. The clonotype comes from an adult who received the AZD1222 COVID-19 vaccine. DNA of the CDR3: TGTGCCACCAGCAGAGTTTTAACCGGGACTAGCGGCACAGATACGCAGTATTTT. It codes for CATSRVLTGTSGTDTQYF. The full variable domain, in which reference TRBV15 and TRBJ2-3 provide the parts outside the CDR3, is DAMVIQNPRYQVTQFGKPVTLSCSQTLNHNVMYWYQQKSSQAPKLLFHYYDKDFNNEADTPDNFQSRRPNTSFCFLDIRSPGLGDTAMYLCATSRVLTGTSGTDTQYFGPGTRLTVL.